This T cell receptor beta chain was sequenced during a study of T cell changes during pregnancy in multiple sclerosis. Looked up from germline, CDR1 is MNHNS and CDR2 is SASEGT. V lost 6 bases, J lost 1 base, and 3 bases stayed unmatched. This CDR3 region has 14 residues. Sequencing used immunoSEQ multiplex PCR; TCRdb keeps in-frame clones, though not all of them. The profile shows 70,000 to 75,000 clones, over 85% of them singletons. The sequences come from peripheral blood, collected in the second trimester of pregnancy. The clonotype comes from a female donor in good health, enrolled as a control in a pregnancy study. The genes are TRBV6-1 and TRBJ2-3; 8 nucleotides line up with TRBD1. The CDR3 coding sequence is TGTGCCAGCAGCGAGACAGGGGGCACAGATACGCAGTATTTT. It is translated as CASSETGGTDTQYF.